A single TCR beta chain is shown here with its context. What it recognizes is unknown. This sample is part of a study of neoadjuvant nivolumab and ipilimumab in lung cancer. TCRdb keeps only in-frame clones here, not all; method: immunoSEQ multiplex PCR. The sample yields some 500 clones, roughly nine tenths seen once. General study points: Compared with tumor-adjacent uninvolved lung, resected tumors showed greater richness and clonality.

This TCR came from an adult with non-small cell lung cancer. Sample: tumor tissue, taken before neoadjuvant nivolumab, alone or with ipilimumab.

The CDR3 is CASRGPGQGGGYTF. The CDR3 nucleotides read TGTGCCAGCAGGGGGCCAGGACAGGGAGGTGGCTACACCTTC. The chain links TRBV6-1 to TRBJ1-2, with 8 positions matching TRBD1. This CDR3 is built from 14 residues. Trimming took 6 bases from V and 7 from J; bases not matched to a gene: 10. CDR1 and CDR2 (germline): MNHNS, SASEGT.